The 14 T cell receptor beta chains given below trace back to one sample, sequenced in a study of shared clonotypes between healthy human individuals. Libraries were prepared by immunoSEQ multiplex PCR; TCRdb keeps only in-frame clonotypes and omits some of them. The table lists approximately 2.5 million clones, more than 90% of them singletons, with 0.14% in the top ten. Sequencing used naive CD4+ T cells sorted from blood. Subset: CD45RA+ positively selected. Receptor source: a man between 18 and 35 years old in good health.

The chain has TRBV5-1 and TRBJ1-2; D may be TRBD1 (6 bases). CDR1 and CDR2 from the germline V gene are SGHRS and YFSETQ. The CDR3 loop spans 15 amino acids. V was clipped by 4 bases and J by 4 bases, with 17 bases between them. CDR3 amino acids: CASSRVSGTSYGYTF. CDR3 sequence (DNA): TGCGCCAGCAGCCGAGTCTCCGGGACAAGCTATGGCTACACCTTC.

The chain joins TRBV14 to TRBJ1-1, with 10 bases matching TRBD1. Unmatched junction bases numbered 6, after V lost 4 bases and J lost 4 bases. Germline V gene sequence: CDR1 SGHDN, CDR2 FVKESK. This CDR3 has 15 amino acids. The CDR3 sequence is CASSRDRGRVTEAFF. Written as DNA, the CDR3 is TGTGCCAGCAGCCGCGACAGGGGGCGGGTCACTGAAGCTTTCTTT.

The chain joins TRBV18 to TRBJ2-7; 7 bases agree with TRBD1. The CDR3 consists of 13 residues. J lost 9 bases, V lost 3 bases, and 8 bases had no gene match. CDR1 is KGHSH and CDR2 is LQKENI in the germline V gene. CDR3 residues: CASSPLDRDGQYF. DNA for the CDR3: TGTGCCAGCTCACCGCTAGACAGGGACGGGCAGTACTTC.

The chain is built from TRBV6-1 and TRBJ2-1; TRBD1 might be the D (5 bases). The length of the CDR3 is 12 residues. The germline V gene encodes CDR1 MNHNS and CDR2 SASEGT. Trimming shortened V by 6 bases and J by 7 bases, and 10 bases separated the two germline ends. The CDR3 here is CASRWGGNEQFF. The CDR3 DNA reads TGTGCCAGCAGGTGGGGCGGTAATGAGCAGTTCTTC.

The J gene is TRBJ2-7, the V gene TRBV6-5; D possibly corresponds to TRBD1 (6 bases). This CDR3 region has 15 residues. Germline CDR1 reads MNHEY; CDR2 reads SVGAGI. Trimming cost V 2 bases and J 3 bases, with 14 bases left between them. The chain's CDR3 is CASSYVGARVYEQYF. The CDR3 nucleotides are TGTGCCAGCAGTTACGTGGGGGCGCGAGTCTACGAGCAGTACTTC.

This chain joins TRBV10-3 and TRBJ1-2; 7 bases agree with TRBD1. This CDR3 has 13 residues. Germline values: CDR1 ENHRY, CDR2 SYGVKD. The V gene end was trimmed by 6 bases and the J gene end by 4 bases; junction bases not matched to a gene: 5. The CDR3 sequence is CAIRTEGAYGYTF. The CDR3 DNA reads as TGTGCCATCAGGACGGAGGGGGCCTATGGCTACACCTTC.

This rearrangement joins TRBV5-6 to TRBJ2-2; D is unclear. V gave up 0 bases and J gave up 2 bases, with 11 bases separating them. Per the germline V gene, CDR1 is SGHDT and CDR2 is YYEEEE. The CDR3 has 16 residues. CDR3 DNA: TGTGCCAGCAGCTTGGTGGTCGGTTCTAACACCGGGGAGCTGTTTTTT. It yields the protein CASSLVVGSNTGELFF.

The chain employs TRBV25-1 and TRBJ2-5; D possibly corresponds to TRBD2 (7 bases). Germline V gene data show CDR1 as MGHDK and CDR2 as SYGVNS. Trimming pared 1 base from V and 5 bases from J, leaving 14 bases between. The CDR3 extends over 15 amino acids. The CDR3 region has the DNA TGTGCCAGCAGTGAATCGGGGGGCGCGTGGGAGACCCAGTACTTC. This sequence encodes CASSESGGAWETQYF.

Notes on this clone: The identical CDR3 is also encoded by other nucleotide sequences in the sample. This chain joins TRBV11-3 and TRBJ2-2, with TRBD2 matching 7 bases. In germline, CDR1 is SGHNT, CDR2 YENEEA. This CDR3 contains 16 residues. J was trimmed by 0 bases and V by 1 base; bases with no gene match: 2. The CDR3 bases are TGTGCCAGCAGCTTAGCAGCGGGGACGAACACCGGGGAGCTGTTTTTT. Translated, it gives CASSLAAGTNTGELFF. Filled out from reference TRBV11-3 and TRBJ2-2, the complete variable domain reads EAGVVQSPRYKIIEKKQPVAFWCNPISGHNTLYWYLQNLGQGPELLIRYENEEAVDDSQLPKDRFSAERLKGVDSTLKIQPAELGDSAVYLCASSLAAGTNTGELFFGEGSRLTVL.

The gene calls are TRBV7-6 and TRBJ1-1, with TRBD1 as a possible D gene (5 bases). Per the germline V gene, CDR1 is SGHVS and CDR2 is FNYEAQ. V was trimmed by 0 bases and J by 4 bases, leaving 15 bases between them. The CDR3 length is 16 residues. CDR3 loop: CASSLAPRGGGTEAFF. The CDR3 nucleotides are TGTGCCAGCAGCTTAGCCCCGAGGGGCGGGGGCACTGAAGCTTTCTTT.

The chain links TRBV29-1 to TRBJ1-3; TRBD1 agrees at 8 bases. The CDR3 length is 14 residues. Germline V gene lookup returns CDR1 SQVTM and CDR2 ANQGSEA. The J segment lost 2 bases and the V segment lost 5 bases, leaving 5 bases of the junction unmatched. The CDR3 here is CSVWDRWTGNTIYF. In DNA form, the CDR3 reads TGCAGCGTTTGGGACAGGTGGACTGGAAACACCATATATTTT.

This chain joins TRBV28 and TRBJ1-2, with unresolved D. The CDR3 loop spans 13 amino acids. The germline V gene has CDR1 MDHEN and CDR2 SYDVKM. V dropped 4 bases and J dropped 8 bases, with 14 bases sitting between them. Written as DNA, the CDR3 is TGTGCCAGCAGTTACAGAAGTCTATGGGGCTACACCTTC. Translation gives CASSYRSLWGYTF.

This sequence joins TRBV7-9 and TRBJ2-3; D is possibly TRBD2 (6 bases). Trimming took off 5 bases at V and 3 bases at J, with 15 bases between the two ends. The CDR3 is made up of 15 amino acids. CDR1 SEHNR and CDR2 FQNEAQ come from the germline V gene (reference sequence). The CDR3 nucleotides are TGTGCCAGCAGCCTACGCCTAGGAGGGACAGATACGCAGTATTTT. Protein product: CASSLRLGGTDTQYF.

V gene TRBV5-6 combines with J gene TRBJ2-2; the match to TRBD2 covers 8 bases. V trimming: 4 bases; J trimming: 5 bases; junction bases outside the gene matches: 13. The V gene's germline CDR1 is SGHDT and CDR2 YYEEEE. This CDR3 spans 17 amino acids. The CDR3 region has the DNA TGTGCCAGCAGCCACGCGGGTAGCGGGACTCTGACCGGGGAGCTGTTTTTT. As protein: CASSHAGSGTLTGELFF.